The entry below gives a single T cell receptor beta chain sequence along with its context. This specimen belongs to a study of T cell responses to AZD1222 COVID-19 vaccine. Repertoires were generated with immunoSEQ multiplex PCR, while TCRdb's copy carries only in-frame clones and drops some. Of 50,000 to 60,000 clones in the sample, approximately 88% were seen once. The CDR3 runs to 15 residues. Germline V lookup: CDR1 MNHEY, CDR2 SVGEGT. Trimming shortened V by 5 bases and J by 0 bases, and 13 bases separated the two germline ends. The sequencing here drew on peripheral blood, taken on day 0 of AZD1222 vaccination. This TCR was recovered from an adult in good health. The rearrangement uses TRBV6-2 or TRBV6-3 and TRBJ1-2, with a weak D call TRBD1 (6 bases). The CDR3 coding sequence is TGTGCCAGCAGTAGCCCGGACAGAGCTAACTATGGCTACACCTTC. Its protein product is CASSSPDRANYGYTF.